This paragraph reports one T cell receptor beta chain. Its antigen remains unidentified. The record originates from a study of shared clonotypes between healthy human individuals. Overall study findings and caveats: Of the naive CD4 clonotypes, approximately 5% were shared across four donors.

The CDR3 is made up of 14 amino acids. The germline V gene encodes CDR1 SGHTS and CDR2 YDEGEE. The V end lost 2 bases, the J end lost 7 bases, and 13 bases lay between the germline ends. Using immunoSEQ multiplex PCR, the repertoire was profiled, and TCRdb retains in-frame clones only, with some absent. The sample records about 600,000 clones, more than 95% being singletons. Subsets obtained from CD4+ cells comprised CD45RA+ naive and CD45RA-negative memory cells. Sequenced input: naive CD4+ T cells sorted from blood. Subset: CD45RA+ positively selected. The TCR comes from a woman in her twenties or thirties in good health. This sequence joins TRBV5-8 and TRBJ1-5, with D perhaps matching TRBD1 (5 bases). The CDR3 loop is CASSFGGWRQPQHF. DNA of the CDR3: TGTGCCAGCAGCTTTGGGGGGTGGCGGCAGCCCCAGCATTTT.